This TCR beta chain was sequenced during a study of graft-versus-host responses after intestinal transplantation. Study-wide background: Recipients had transplants, and these were multivisceral, liver-intestinal, or isolated intestinal. Anti-thymocyte globulin induction was given to all recipients, followed by tacrolimus and steroids for three to four years.

Comment on this clone: Its matching antigen is unknown.

The CDR3 covers 20 residues. Trimming removed 4 bases from V and 0 bases from J; junction bases left unmatched: 16. Germline V lookup: CDR1 SGHRS, CDR2 YFSETQ. The table came from immunoSEQ multiplex PCR; TCRdb's copy has only in-frame clones and leaves some out. The sample has fewer than 85,000 clones; roughly 94% are singletons. Broader study findings: Recipient bone marrow held GvH clones, some seen earlier in ileum or blood. Elevated graft-versus-host to host-versus-graft clonal ratios in allografts were recorded for patients with graft-donor T cell macrochimerism.

V usage is TRBV5-1 and J usage is TRBJ2-1; TRBD2 agrees at 10 bases. This clonotype originated in a human donor who received an intestinal transplant. The specimen was unstimulated CD8+ T cells sorted from spleen or lymph node cells, collected before intestinal transplant. CDR3 nucleotides: TGCGCCAGCAGCGTTACCGGGACTAGCGTTATCCGTAGCTCCTACAATGAGCAGTTCTTC. Protein: CASSVTGTSVIRSSYNEQFF.